This TCR beta chain was sequenced during a study of T cell responses to AZD1222 COVID-19 vaccine. Study conclusions and caveats: It was only after the peak T cell response that any repertoires were sampled. A mostly white British donor set with more females was recruited, and clonal diversity was possibly underestimated. Per reports, nearly half of all spike-specific TCRs target regions that are unmutated in variants.

Germline lookup yields CDR1 GTSNPN and CDR2 SVGIG (reference sequence). The CDR3 sequence is 11 residues long. Trimming pared 5 bases from V and 7 bases from J, leaving 12 bases between. Note on this clone: Its antigen is unidentified.

This table comes from immunoSEQ multiplex PCR, and its TCRdb copy is limited to in-frame clones, with some not included. The ten most abundant clones cover about 2.2% of a sample with about 140,000 clones. Sequencing was carried out using peripheral blood. This chain links TRBV30 with TRBJ2-7; possible D gene TRBD1, 5 bases. The sequence derives from an adult in good health. CDR3 residues: CAWGSHREQYF. The CDR3 DNA sequence: TGTGCCTGGGGTTCACACAGGGAGCAGTACTTC.